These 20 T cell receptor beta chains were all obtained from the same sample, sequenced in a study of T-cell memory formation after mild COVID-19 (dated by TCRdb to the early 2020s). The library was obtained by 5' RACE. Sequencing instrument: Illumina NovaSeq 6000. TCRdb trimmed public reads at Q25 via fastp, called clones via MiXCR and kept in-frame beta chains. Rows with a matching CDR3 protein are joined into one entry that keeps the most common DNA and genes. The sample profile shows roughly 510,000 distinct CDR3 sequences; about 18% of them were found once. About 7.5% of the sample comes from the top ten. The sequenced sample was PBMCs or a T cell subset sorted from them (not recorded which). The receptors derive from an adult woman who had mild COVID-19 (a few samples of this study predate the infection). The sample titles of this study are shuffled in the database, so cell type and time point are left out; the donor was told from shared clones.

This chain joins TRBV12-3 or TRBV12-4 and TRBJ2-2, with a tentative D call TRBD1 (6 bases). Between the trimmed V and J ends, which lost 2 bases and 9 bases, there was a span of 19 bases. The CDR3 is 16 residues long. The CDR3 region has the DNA TGTGCCAGCAGTTTAAGACAGGATCGCCTAGCTTGGGAGCTGTTTTTT. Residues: CASSLRQDRLAWELFF.

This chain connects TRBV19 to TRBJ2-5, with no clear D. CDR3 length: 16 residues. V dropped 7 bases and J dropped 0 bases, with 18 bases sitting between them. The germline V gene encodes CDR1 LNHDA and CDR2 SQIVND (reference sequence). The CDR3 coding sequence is TGTGCCAGTATAAGGGAAGCCAGAGAGGACCAAGAGACCCAGTACTTC. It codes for CASIREAREDQETQYF.

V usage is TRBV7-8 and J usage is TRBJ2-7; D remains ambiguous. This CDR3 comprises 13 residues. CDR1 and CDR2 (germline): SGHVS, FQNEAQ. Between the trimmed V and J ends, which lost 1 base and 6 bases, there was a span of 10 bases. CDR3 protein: CASSLEVAAEQYF. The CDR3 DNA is TGTGCCAGCAGCTTAGAGGTGGCAGCCGAGCAGTACTTC.

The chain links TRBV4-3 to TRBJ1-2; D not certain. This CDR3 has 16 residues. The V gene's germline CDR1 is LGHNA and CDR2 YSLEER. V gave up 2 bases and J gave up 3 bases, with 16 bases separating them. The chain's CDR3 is CASSQYFPGLDYGYTF. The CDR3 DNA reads TGCGCCAGCAGCCAATACTTTCCAGGCCTAGACTATGGCTACACCTTC.

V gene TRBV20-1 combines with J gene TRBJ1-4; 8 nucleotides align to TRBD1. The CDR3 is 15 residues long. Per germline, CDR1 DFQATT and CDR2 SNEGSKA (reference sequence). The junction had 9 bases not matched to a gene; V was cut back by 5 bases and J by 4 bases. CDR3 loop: CSAPGGLYGNEKLFF. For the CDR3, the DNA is TGCAGTGCTCCAGGGGGCCTGTACGGTAATGAAAAACTGTTTTTT.

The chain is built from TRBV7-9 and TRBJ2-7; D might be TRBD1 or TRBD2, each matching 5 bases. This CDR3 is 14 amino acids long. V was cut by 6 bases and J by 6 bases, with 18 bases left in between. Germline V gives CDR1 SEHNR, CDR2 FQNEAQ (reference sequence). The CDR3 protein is CASSVWGKTLEQYF. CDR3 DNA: TGTGCCAGCAGTGTTTGGGGGAAGACTCTCGAGCAGTACTTC.

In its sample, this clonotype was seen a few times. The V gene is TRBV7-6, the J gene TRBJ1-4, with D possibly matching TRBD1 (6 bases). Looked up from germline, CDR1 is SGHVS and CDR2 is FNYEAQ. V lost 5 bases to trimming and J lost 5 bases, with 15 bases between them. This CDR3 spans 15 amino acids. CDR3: CASSTNRDENEKLFF. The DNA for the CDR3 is TGTGCCAGCAGCACAAACAGGGACGAAAATGAAAAACTGTTTTTT.

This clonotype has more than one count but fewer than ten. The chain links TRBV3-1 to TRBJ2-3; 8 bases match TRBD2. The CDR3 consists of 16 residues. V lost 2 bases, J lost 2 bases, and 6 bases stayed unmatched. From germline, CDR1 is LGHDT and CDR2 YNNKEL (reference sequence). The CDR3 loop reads CASSQSSSGATDTQYF. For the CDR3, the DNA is TGTGCCAGCAGCCAATCGAGTAGCGGGGCCACAGATACGCAGTATTTT.

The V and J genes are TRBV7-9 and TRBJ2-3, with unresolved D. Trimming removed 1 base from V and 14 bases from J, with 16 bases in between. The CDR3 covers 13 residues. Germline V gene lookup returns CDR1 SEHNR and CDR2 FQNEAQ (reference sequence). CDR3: CASSLEFAASLYF. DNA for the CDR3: TGTGCCAGCAGCTTAGAGTTCGCGGCCTCCCTGTATTTT.

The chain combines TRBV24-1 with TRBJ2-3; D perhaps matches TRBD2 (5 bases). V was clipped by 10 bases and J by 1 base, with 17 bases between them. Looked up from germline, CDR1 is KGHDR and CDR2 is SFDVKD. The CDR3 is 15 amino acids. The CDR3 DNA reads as TGTGCCACGGTCCACAAGCGGCCCCGCACAGATACGCAGTATTTT. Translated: CATVHKRPRTDTQYF.

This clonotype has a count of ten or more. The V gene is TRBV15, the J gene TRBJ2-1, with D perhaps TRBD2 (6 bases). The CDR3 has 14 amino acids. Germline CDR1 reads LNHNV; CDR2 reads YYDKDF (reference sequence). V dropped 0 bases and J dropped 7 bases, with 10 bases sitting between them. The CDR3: CATSRDRGWNEQFF. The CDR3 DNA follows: TGTGCCACCAGCAGAGATCGGGGGTGGAATGAGCAGTTCTTC.

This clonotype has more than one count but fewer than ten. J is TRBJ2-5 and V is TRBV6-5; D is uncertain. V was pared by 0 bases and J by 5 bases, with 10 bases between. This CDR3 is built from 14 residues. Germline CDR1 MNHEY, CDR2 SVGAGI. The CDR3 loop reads CASSYSKTAETQYF. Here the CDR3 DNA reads TGTGCCAGCAGTTACTCGAAAACGGCGGAGACCCAGTACTTC.

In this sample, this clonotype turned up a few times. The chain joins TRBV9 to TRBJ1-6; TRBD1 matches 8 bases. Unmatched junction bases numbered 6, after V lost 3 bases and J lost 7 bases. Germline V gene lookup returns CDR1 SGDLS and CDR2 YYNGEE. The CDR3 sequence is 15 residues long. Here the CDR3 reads CASSGGAGGNSPLHF. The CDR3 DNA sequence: TGTGCCAGCAGCGGAGGGGCAGGGGGCAATTCACCCCTCCACTTT.

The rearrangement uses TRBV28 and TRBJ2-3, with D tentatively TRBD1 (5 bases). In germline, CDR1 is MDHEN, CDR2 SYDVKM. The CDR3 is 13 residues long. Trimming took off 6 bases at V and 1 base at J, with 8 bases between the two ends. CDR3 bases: TGTGCCAGCAGCAGGGATGGCACAGATACGCAGTATTTT. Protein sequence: CASSRDGTDTQYF.

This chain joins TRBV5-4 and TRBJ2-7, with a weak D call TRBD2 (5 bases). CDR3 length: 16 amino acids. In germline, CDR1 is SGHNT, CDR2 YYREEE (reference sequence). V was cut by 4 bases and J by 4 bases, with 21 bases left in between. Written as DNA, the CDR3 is TGTGCCAGCAGCCACCAAAATCCGGCAAGAGGGTACGAGCAGTACTTC. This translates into CASSHQNPARGYEQYF.

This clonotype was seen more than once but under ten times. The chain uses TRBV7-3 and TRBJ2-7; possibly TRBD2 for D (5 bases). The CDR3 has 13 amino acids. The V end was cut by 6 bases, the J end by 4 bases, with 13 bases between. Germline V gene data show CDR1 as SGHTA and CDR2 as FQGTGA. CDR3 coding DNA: TGTGCCAGCAGATTACCCGGACTTTACGAGCAGTACTTC. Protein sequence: CASRLPGLYEQYF.

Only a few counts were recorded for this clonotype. CDR3 bases: TGTGCCAGCAGCCTCCAAACTAGCGGGAGGGCCCCCACAGATACGCAGTATTTT. Translating gives CASSLQTSGRAPTDTQYF. This rearrangement joins TRBV7-2 to TRBJ2-3, with 13 bases identical to TRBD2. The germline V gene encodes CDR1 SGHTA and CDR2 FQGNSA. V dropped 5 bases and J dropped 2; count of bases not matched to a gene: 10. The length of the CDR3 is 18 residues.

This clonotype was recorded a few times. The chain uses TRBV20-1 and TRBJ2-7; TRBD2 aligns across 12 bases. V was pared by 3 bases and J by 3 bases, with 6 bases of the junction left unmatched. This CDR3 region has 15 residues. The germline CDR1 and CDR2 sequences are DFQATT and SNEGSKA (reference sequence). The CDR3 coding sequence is TGCAGTGCTAGGGCCAGGACTAGCGGGGACTACGAGCAGTACTTC. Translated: CSARARTSGDYEQYF.

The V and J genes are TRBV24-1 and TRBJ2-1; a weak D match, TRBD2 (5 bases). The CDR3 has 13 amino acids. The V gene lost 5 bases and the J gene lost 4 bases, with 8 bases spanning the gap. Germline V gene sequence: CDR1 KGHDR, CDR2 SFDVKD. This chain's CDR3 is CATSGSGYNEQFF. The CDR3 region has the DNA TGTGCCACCAGTGGGAGCGGTTACAATGAGCAGTTCTTC.

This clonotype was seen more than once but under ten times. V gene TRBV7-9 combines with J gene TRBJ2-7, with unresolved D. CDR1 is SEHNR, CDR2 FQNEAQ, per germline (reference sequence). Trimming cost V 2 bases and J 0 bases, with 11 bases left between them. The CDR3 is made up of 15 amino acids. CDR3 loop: CASSLRDTGSYEQYF. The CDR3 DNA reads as TGTGCCAGCAGCTTAAGAGACACCGGCTCCTACGAGCAGTACTTC.